This T cell receptor (beta chain) appears in the sequencing data of a study of blood T cell repertoires in COVID-19. As for the study in general: Samples of COVID-19 (acute and convalescent) were obtained from the United States, Italy and Spain.

Original processing notes: From reference gene primer amplification, estimates of nucleated cell counts were derived. Repertoires were generated with immunoSEQ multiplex PCR, while TCRdb's copy carries only in-frame clones and drops some. V, J and clone size are those of that table, while D and trimming were read from the DNA. The table records roughly 200,000 clones, around 86% of them present only once. Donors were grouped by their self-reported clinical history. Per germline, CDR1 SNHLY and CDR2 FYNNEI. This CDR3 has 14 amino acids. V lost 6 bases and J lost 2, with 14 bases in between. In its sample, this clone was seen once.

Sequencing input: PBMCs or T cells enriched from blood (not recorded which). V usage is TRBV2 and J usage is TRBJ2-7, with D possibly TRBD2 on 6 matching bases. The sequence was obtained from a man aged 30 to 45 in a cohort exposed to, infected with or recovered from COVID-19 (not recorded which). CDR3 amino acids: CASSYSGVAYEQYF. CDR3 nucleotide sequence: TGTGCCAGCAGCTATAGCGGAGTGGCCTACGAGCAGTACTTC.